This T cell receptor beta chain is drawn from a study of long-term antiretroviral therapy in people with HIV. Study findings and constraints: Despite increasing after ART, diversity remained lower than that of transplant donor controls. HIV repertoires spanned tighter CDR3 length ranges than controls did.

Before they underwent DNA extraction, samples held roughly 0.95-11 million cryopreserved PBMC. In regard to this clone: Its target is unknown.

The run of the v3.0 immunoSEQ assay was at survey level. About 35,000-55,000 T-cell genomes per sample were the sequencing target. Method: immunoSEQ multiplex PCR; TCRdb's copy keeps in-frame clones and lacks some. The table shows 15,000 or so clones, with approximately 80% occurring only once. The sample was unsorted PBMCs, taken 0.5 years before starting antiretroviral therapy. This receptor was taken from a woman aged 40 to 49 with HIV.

The CDR3 spells CASSLARVSWDTEAFF. The CDR3 bases are TGTGCCAGCAGCTTGGCGAGGGTAAGCTGGGACACTGAAGCTTTCTTT. V gene TRBV5-6 combines with J gene TRBJ1-1, with no clear D. CDR1 and CDR2 (germline): SGHDT, YYEEEE. CDR3 length: 16 residues. Trimming shortened V by 0 bases and J by 3 bases, and 15 bases separated the two germline ends.